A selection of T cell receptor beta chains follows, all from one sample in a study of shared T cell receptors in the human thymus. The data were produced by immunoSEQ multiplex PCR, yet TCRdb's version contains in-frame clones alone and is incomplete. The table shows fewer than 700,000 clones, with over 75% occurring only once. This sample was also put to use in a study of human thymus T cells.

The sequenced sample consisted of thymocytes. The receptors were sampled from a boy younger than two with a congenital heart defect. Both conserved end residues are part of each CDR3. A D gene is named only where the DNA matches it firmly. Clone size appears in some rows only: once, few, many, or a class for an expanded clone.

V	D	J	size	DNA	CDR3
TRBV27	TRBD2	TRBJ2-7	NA	TGTGCCAGCGGGACGGGAGGGGATGGCTACGAGCAGTACTTC	CASGTGGDGYEQYF
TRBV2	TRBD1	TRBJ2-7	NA	TGTGCCAGCAGTTTAAGACAGGGGTACTACGAGCAGTACTTC	CASSLRQGYYEQYF
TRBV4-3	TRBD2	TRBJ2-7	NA	TGCGCCAGCAGCCGCGGTAGCGGGAGGGCCGGATCCTACGAGCAGTACTTC	CASSRGSGRAGSYEQYF
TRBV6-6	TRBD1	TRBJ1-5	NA	TGTGCCAGCAGACCCCGGGACAGAGGACAGCCCCAGCATTTT	CASRPRDRGQPQHF
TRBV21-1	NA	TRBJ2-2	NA	TGTGCCAGCAGATTCCGGGACAGGGTGGACACCGGGGAGCTGTTTTTT	CASRFRDRVDTGELFF
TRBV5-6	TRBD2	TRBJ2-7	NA	TGTGCCAGCAGCCGGGGGGGGGCGGGATCTGGGCAGTACTTC	CASSRGGAGSGQYF
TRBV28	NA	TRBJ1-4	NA	TGTGCCAGCAGTCCACAATGGGGGGCAACTAATGAAAAACTGTTTTTT	CASSPQWGATNEKLFF
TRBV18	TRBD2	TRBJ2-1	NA	TGTGCCAGCTCACCATCTTGGGTAGCGGGTTCCTACAATGAGCAGTTCTTC	CASSPSWVAGSYNEQFF
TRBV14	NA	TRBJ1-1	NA	TGTGCCAGCAGCCAAGATATGGACACCCCTGAAGCTTTCTTT	CASSQDMDTPEAFF
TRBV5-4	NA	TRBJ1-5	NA	TGTGCCAGCAGCCCCGGACAAGGAGGCAATCAGCCCCAGCATTTT	CASSPGQGGNQPQHF
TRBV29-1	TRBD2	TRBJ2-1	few	TGCAGCGTTGAAGGACTAGCGGGCGATGAGCAGTTCTTC	CSVEGLAGDEQFF
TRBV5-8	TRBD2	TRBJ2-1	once	TGTGCCAGCAGCTTAATAGCGGGATGGAATGAGCAGTTCTTC	CASSLIAGWNEQFF
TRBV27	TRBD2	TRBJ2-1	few	TGTGCCAGCAGAACCCCGGGACTAGCGGGAGATGATGAGCAGTTCTTC	CASRTPGLAGDDEQFF
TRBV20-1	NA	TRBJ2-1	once	TGCAGTGCTAGCTATCCCAATGAGCAGTTCTTC	CSASYPNEQFF
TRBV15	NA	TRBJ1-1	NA	TGTGCCACCAGCAGAGGAAGGACAGTGAACACTGAAGCTTTCTTT	CATSRGRTVNTEAFF
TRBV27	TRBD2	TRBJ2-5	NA	TGTGCCAGCAGTCCCAACCCTGCACGGGGGGCCCAGTACTTC	CASSPNPARGAQYF
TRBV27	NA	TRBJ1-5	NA	TGTGCCAGCAGTAACTTAAGGAGTCAGCCCCAGCATTTT	CASSNLRSQPQHF
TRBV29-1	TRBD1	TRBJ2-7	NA	TGCAGCGTTGTGGTGGACAGGGCTTACGAGCAGTACTTC	CSVVVDRAYEQYF
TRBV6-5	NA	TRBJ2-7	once	TGTGCCAGCACCCCCGGACGAGGGTACGAGCAGTACTTC	CASTPGRGYEQYF
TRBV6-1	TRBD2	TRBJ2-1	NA	TGTGCCAGCAGTGAAAAATCGCTAGCGGGAGGGTCCTACAATGAGCAGTTCTTC	CASSEKSLAGGSYNEQFF
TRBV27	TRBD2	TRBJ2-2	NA	TGTGCCAGCAGTTCCCTGCGGGGGTCGAACACCGGGGAGCTGTTTTTT	CASSSLRGSNTGELFF
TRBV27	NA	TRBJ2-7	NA	TGTGCCAGCACCTCCTCAGATGGGGCCAGTTCCTACGAGCAGTACTTC	CASTSSDGASSYEQYF
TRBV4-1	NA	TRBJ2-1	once	TGCGCCAGCAGCCAAGATGACAGGGCGGGGTACAATGAGCAGTTCTTC	CASSQDDRAGYNEQFF
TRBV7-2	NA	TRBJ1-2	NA	TGTGCCAGCAGCCACGGGGGGCGGGGAGTAAATGGCTATGGCTACACCTTC	CASSHGGRGVNGYGYTF
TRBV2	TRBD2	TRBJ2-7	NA	TGTGCGGTCGGGAGCGGGAAGACCCACGAGCAGTACTTC	CAVGSGKTHEQYF
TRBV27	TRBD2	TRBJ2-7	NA	TGTGCCAGCAGCCGACCGGGACTAGCGGGCTACGAGCAGTACTTC	CASSRPGLAGYEQYF
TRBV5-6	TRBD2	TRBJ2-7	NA	TGTGCCAGCAGCTTGTTCCTAGCGGGGGCCAGACCCTACGAGCAGTACTTC	CASSLFLAGARPYEQYF
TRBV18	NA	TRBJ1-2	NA	TGTGCCAGCTCACCTTGGGACAATGGAGGTGGCTACACCTTC	CASSPWDNGGGYTF